Listed below are T cell receptor beta chains from one sample, sequenced in a study of vaccination and CD4 T cells after COVID-19. TCRdb itself ran the PCR reads through MiXCR, one entry per CDR3 protein. There are 20,000 to 25,000 distinct CDR3 sequences in the sample; over 40% occur only once, and around 4.9% lies in the top ten. No antigens are known for them. The source was CD4+ T cells from blood, cultured in vitro, collected about 7 months after SARS-CoV-2 vaccination. The receptor source for this set is a human donor who had recovered from COVID-19. The CDR3 runs from the conserved cysteine through the conserved F or W. The order of the fields is J gene, clone size, D gene, V gene, CDR3 DNA, CDR3 protein. A D gene is named only where the DNA matches it firmly. Not all rows give a size; the values are once, few, many and, for expanded clones, a class.

j_gene: TRBJ2-5; abundance: NA; d_gene: TRBD2; v_gene: TRBV14; CDR3nt: TGTGCCAGCAGCCAAGAGGGTGGCTTGGCGGGAGCCCAAGAGACCCAGTACTTC; CDR3aa: CASSQEGGLAGAQETQYF
j_gene: TRBJ2-5; abundance: NA; d_gene: NA; v_gene: TRBV20-1; CDR3nt: TGCAGTGCTAGTCTCGCCAGTCATGAAGAGACCCAGTACTTC; CDR3aa: CSASLASHEETQYF
j_gene: TRBJ1-3; abundance: NA; d_gene: NA; v_gene: TRBV20-1; CDR3nt: TGCAGTGCTATTGGGGACGGAGAAATCTCTGGAAACACCATATATTTT; CDR3aa: CSAIGDGEISGNTIYF
j_gene: TRBJ1-2; abundance: NA; d_gene: NA; v_gene: TRBV20-1; CDR3nt: TGCAGTGCTAGAGTTTCCTGGGTAAACGGCTACACCTTC; CDR3aa: CSARVSWVNGYTF
j_gene: TRBJ2-7; abundance: NA; d_gene: TRBD2; v_gene: TRBV2; CDR3nt: TGTGCCAGCAGGGGAACTAGCGGGAGGTTCGAGCAGTACTTC; CDR3aa: CASRGTSGRFEQYF
j_gene: TRBJ2-5; abundance: NA; d_gene: TRBD2; v_gene: TRBV7-3; CDR3nt: TGTGCCAGCAGCCCGGGAGGACAAGAGACCCAGCACTTC; CDR3aa: CASSPGGQETQHF
j_gene: TRBJ2-4; abundance: few; d_gene: NA; v_gene: TRBV19; CDR3nt: TGTGCCAGTAGTCCCGACCAGGGAAACATTCAGTACTTC; CDR3aa: CASSPDQGNIQYF
j_gene: TRBJ2-1; abundance: NA; d_gene: NA; v_gene: TRBV20-1; CDR3nt: TGCAGTGCTCGGGGCCTTAGGGAACCTGAGCAGTTCTTC; CDR3aa: CSARGLREPEQFF
j_gene: TRBJ2-7; abundance: NA; d_gene: NA; v_gene: TRBV7-2; CDR3nt: TGTGCCAGCAGCTCGCGTTCGGGTCCCCCATACGAGCAGTACTTC; CDR3aa: CASSSRSGPPYEQYF
j_gene: TRBJ2-1; abundance: few; d_gene: NA; v_gene: TRBV7-9; CDR3nt: TGTGCCAGCAGCCGATACCCGACAGGGAGGAATGAGCAGTTCTTC; CDR3aa: CASSRYPTGRNEQFF